These T cell receptor beta chains were read from a single sample in a study of cytomegalovirus exposure and HLA in healthy donors. The protocol was immunoSEQ multiplex PCR, while the TCRdb copy is restricted to in-frame clones and leaves out a portion. The repertoire includes approximately 150,000 clones, 64% of them detected once, and around 2.9% sits in the top ten. What was sequenced was PBMCs. Every receptor here comes from a woman aged 25 to 39 in good health and CMV-seropositive. Both conserved end residues are part of each CDR3. The D gene is left open where the match is weak. Where a row states a size, it is once, few, many or the class of an expanded clone; other rows omit it.

>TRBD2|TRBJ2-1|15|NA|TRBV6-5
TGTGCCAGCAAACTCGAGCGGGAATCCTACAATGAGCAGTTCTTC
CASKLERESYNEQFF
>NA|TRBJ1-3|15|NA|TRBV6-1
TGTGCCAGCTCCGGCCGGGGGACTAGGGGAAACACCATATATTTT
CASSGRGTRGNTIYF
>NA|TRBJ1-5|16|NA|TRBV1
TGCACCAGCAGCCCATTCGGGACACTGGTAAAACGGCCCCAGCATTTT
CTSSPFGTLVKRPQHF
>NA|TRBJ1-3|16|NA|TRBV5-1
TGCGCCAGCAGCTTGGATCGGGGATTGGGAGGAAACACCATATATTTT
CASSLDRGLGGNTIYF
>NA|TRBJ1-1|14|NA|TRBV5-1
TGCGCCAGCAGCTTTGAGTTCTTTGGCACTGAAGCTTTCTTT
CASSFEFFGTEAFF
>NA|TRBJ1-1|15|NA|TRBV5-6
TGTGCCAGCAGCCTCCGGGGGGCAGTCAACACTGAAGCTTTCTTT
CASSLRGAVNTEAFF
>NA|TRBJ1-6|12|NA|TRBV13
TGTGCCAGCAGCTTAGGTCGTTCACCCCTCCACTTT
CASSLGRSPLHF
>TRBD1|TRBJ1-1|17|NA|TRBV5-4
TGTGCCAGCAGCTTGTCGTGGGACAGGGCCACGAACACTGAAGCTTTCTTT
CASSLSWDRATNTEAFF
>NA|TRBJ2-1|15|NA|TRBV6-1
TGTGCCAGCAGTGAGTTCCGGGGGTCCTACAATGAGCAGTTCTTC
CASSEFRGSYNEQFF
>TRBD1|TRBJ2-7|13|NA|TRBV6-5
TGTGCCAGCAGTCTAACAGGGGGCGGCGAGCAGTACTTC
CASSLTGGGEQYF
>NA|TRBJ2-7|13|NA|TRBV6-5
TGTGCCAGCAGTTACACAGGGTCCTACGAGCAGTACTTC
CASSYTGSYEQYF
>TRBD2|TRBJ2-2|15|NA|TRBV7-4
TGTGCCAGCAGCTTTAGCGGGGGGGATGGCGGGGAGCTGTTTTTT
CASSFSGGDGGELFF
>TRBD1|TRBJ1-4|16|NA|TRBV5-1
TGCGCCAGCAGCTTACAGGGGATGGGAACTAATGAAAAACTGTTTTTT
CASSLQGMGTNEKLFF
>TRBD1|TRBJ2-7|14|many|TRBV6-4
TGTGCCAGCAGTGTGGGACAGGGGGATTACGAGCAGTACTTC
CASSVGQGDYEQYF
>TRBD2|TRBJ2-1|16|once|TRBV13
TGTGCCAGCAGCTTAATACTAGCGGGAGGATACAATGAGCAGTTCTTC
CASSLILAGGYNEQFF
>NA|TRBJ1-1|14|few|TRBV28
TGTGCCAGCAACCCCTGGGATGGAGGGACTGAAGCTTTCTTT
CASNPWDGGTEAFF